Following are 19 T cell receptor beta chains from one sample sequenced in a study of T-cell memory formation after mild COVID-19. Via MiXCR, TCRdb re-called the 5' RACE reads, giving one row per CDR3 protein. The table records around 260,000 distinct CDR3 sequences, under 20% of them present only once. The sequencing sample was made of PBMCs or a T cell subset sorted from them (not recorded which). The receptors were sampled from a man between 18 and 35 years old who had mild COVID-19 (a few samples of this study predate the infection). Cell type and time point are not known.

Points on this clonotype: The CDR3 does not end in the conserved phenylalanine or tryptophan, so this is likely a read error. The DNA is left out, because the CDR3 cannot be placed on it with certainty; the CDR3 is given as TCRdb lists it. The J gene is TRBJ2-3, the V gene TRBV10-3; the table names TRBD1, a call not compared with the DNA. Counting both end residues, the CDR3 totals 8 amino acids. Germline V CDR1 and CDR2: ENHRY, SYGVKD. The CDR3 sequence: CAIGTVHM.

This clonotype was counted many times. The chain joins TRBV5-6 to TRBJ1-2; 8 bases are shared with TRBD1. Germline V gene lookup returns CDR1 SGHDT and CDR2 YYEEEE. This CDR3 spans 14 amino acids. After removal of 0 bases from V and 4 bases from J, the junction contained 2 bases not matched to a gene. CDR3 nucleotide sequence: TGTGCCAGCAGCTTGGCAGGGGGCGGCTATGGCTACACCTTC. It yields the protein CASSLAGGGYGYTF.

The sample holds a few counts of this clonotype. V gene TRBV9 combines with J gene TRBJ2-5; the D gene is possibly TRBD1 (5 bases). This CDR3 has 14 amino acids. The V end lost 1 base, the J end lost 4 bases, and 11 bases lay between the germline ends. The germline CDR1 and CDR2 sequences are SGDLS and YYNGEE. The CDR3 is CASSVNQGRETQYF. As DNA, the CDR3 is TGTGCCAGCAGCGTAAACCAGGGCAGAGAGACCCAGTACTTC. Drawing the rest from reference TRBV9 and TRBJ2-5, the complete variable domain is DSGVTQTPKHLITATGQRVTLRCSPRSGDLSVYWYQQSLDQGLQFLIQYYNGEERAKGNILERFSAQQFPDLHSELNLSSLELGDSALYFCASSVNQGRETQYFGPGTRLLVL.

This clonotype has just a few counts. The CDR3 loop is CASSVITYNEQFF. The CDR3 nucleotides are TGTGCCAGCAGTGTCATCACATACAATGAGCAGTTCTTC. The chain combines TRBV2 with TRBJ2-1; no clear D gene. Per the germline V gene, CDR1 is SNHLY and CDR2 is FYNNEI. Trimming removed 4 bases from V and 4 bases from J, with 8 bases in between. The CDR3 is 13 residues long. Using reference TRBV2 and TRBJ2-1 for the parts outside the CDR3, the full variable domain is EPEVTQTPSHQVTQMGQEVILRCVPISNHLYFYWYRQILGQKVEFLVSFYNNEISEKSEIFDDQFSVERPDGSNFTLKIRSTKLEDSAMYFCASSVITYNEQFFGPGTRLTVL.

The chain carries TRBV27 and TRBJ2-1; D not resolved. V lost 2 bases, J lost 0 bases, and 11 bases lay in between. The CDR3 is 16 residues long. Germline lookup yields CDR1 MNHEY and CDR2 SMNVEV (reference sequence). The CDR3 reads CASSLGMWSSYNEQFF. The DNA for the CDR3 is TGTGCCAGCAGTTTAGGAATGTGGAGCTCCTACAATGAGCAGTTCTTC.

This clonotype was observed a few times. The chain carries TRBV7-2 and TRBJ2-3, with 9 positions matching TRBD2. J gave up 4 bases and V 5 bases, and 1 base lay outside the gene matches. The germline gives CDR1 SGHTA, CDR2 FQGNSA. The CDR3 loop spans 13 amino acids. CDR3 DNA sequence: TGTGCCAGCAGCCCTAGCGGGGCAGATACGCAGTATTTT. Its protein is CASSPSGADTQYF.

This clonotype occurred once. The chain employs TRBV7-9 and TRBJ1-2; D remains unclear. Trimming stripped 5 bases from V and 2 bases from J, with 9 bases between. The CDR3 length is 13 residues. Germline V gene sequence: CDR1 SEHNR, CDR2 FQNEAQ (reference sequence). DNA for the CDR3: TGTGCCAGCAGCCCGGAGACGAACTATGGCTACACCTTC. It encodes CASSPETNYGYTF.

This clonotype came up many times. V and J are TRBV29-1 and TRBJ2-2; perhaps TRBD2 as D (6 bases). The CDR3 is 12 residues long. Per germline, CDR1 SQVTM and CDR2 ANQGSEA. Trimming cost V 6 bases and J 5 bases, with 10 bases left between them. The CDR3 loop reads CSVGGLTGELFF. In nucleotides, the CDR3 is TGCAGCGTGGGGGGATTGACCGGGGAGCTGTTTTTT.

The chain is built from TRBV7-2 and TRBJ1-5; D gene ambiguous. V dropped 3 bases and J dropped 6 bases, with 12 bases sitting between them. The germline gives CDR1 SGHTA, CDR2 FQGNSA. CDR3 length equals 14 residues. CDR3 loop: CASSLMRGPQPQHF. For the CDR3, the DNA is TGTGCCAGCAGCTTGATGAGAGGCCCTCAGCCCCAGCATTTT.

The table lists this clonotype with a few counts. The chain employs TRBV12-3 or TRBV12-4 and TRBJ1-2, with D maybe TRBD1 (5 bases). The V end lost 5 bases, the J end lost 7 bases, and 14 bases lay between the germline ends. The CDR3 runs to 13 residues. CDR3 region: CASSPQEFRGYTF. CDR3 nucleotide sequence: TGTGCCAGCAGTCCACAGGAGTTCCGTGGCTACACCTTC.

This clonotype was seen at least ten times. CDR3 sequence (DNA): TGCAGTGCTAAGGGCACTGGGGCCAACGTCCTGACTTTC. It specifies CSAKGTGANVLTF. This chain links TRBV20-1 with TRBJ2-6; D ambiguous. Germline assignment: CDR1 DFQATT and CDR2 SNEGSKA (reference sequence). The CDR3 is 13 amino acids. Between the trimmed V and J ends, which lost 4 bases and 2 bases, there was a span of 6 bases.

The chain employs TRBV20-1 and TRBJ2-7; perhaps D is TRBD1 or TRBD2 (6 bases each). CDR1 is DFQATT and CDR2 is SNEGSKA in the germline V gene (reference sequence). The CDR3 is 15 amino acids. V was clipped by 0 bases and J by 0 bases, with 12 bases between them. CDR3: CSARDPGGSSYEQYF. The CDR3 coding sequence is TGCAGTGCTAGAGATCCCGGGGGCTCCTCCTACGAGCAGTACTTC.

On this clonotype: Sequence at one end of the junction differs from germline and may be a read error. The genes are TRBV6-6 and TRBJ2-5; D is undetermined. The CDR3 length is 11 residues. The V gene's germline CDR1 is MNHNY and CDR2 SVGAGI (reference sequence). DNA of the CDR3: TGTGCCAGCAGTTACCATGAGACCCAGTACTTC. Amino acids: CASSYHETQYF.

V is TRBV2 and J is TRBJ1-2, with D possibly being TRBD1 (6 bases). V lost 5 bases to trimming and J lost 4 bases, with 17 bases between them. Germline V gene data show CDR1 as SNHLY and CDR2 as FYNNEI. The CDR3 runs 15 residues. CDR3 sequence (DNA): TGTGCCAGCAGTACCTCACAGGGACATGGCTATGGCTACACCTTC. Residues: CASSTSQGHGYGYTF.

This clonotype occurred many times. The CDR3 nucleotides read TGTGCCACCGGGCCTAGCGGGGGCCACTACAATGAGCAGTTCTTC. It is translated as CATGPSGGHYNEQFF. The gene calls are TRBV10-3 and TRBJ2-1; 10 bases are shared with TRBD2. The V and J ends lost 10 bases and 3 bases, in that order; junction bases with no gene match: 9. Germline assignment: CDR1 ENHRY and CDR2 SYGVKD. CDR3 size: 15 residues.

This clonotype was detected only once. The CDR3 sequence is CASSRPGQSYNEQFF. The CDR3 coding sequence is TGTGCCAGCAGTAGACCGGGACAGTCCTACAATGAGCAGTTCTTC. The V and J genes are TRBV6-2 or TRBV6-3 and TRBJ2-1, with TRBD1 matching over 7 bases. There are 15 residues in the CDR3. Germline CDR1 is MNHEY and CDR2 is SVGEGT. V lost 5 bases to trimming and J lost 1 base; unmatched junction nucleotides: 5.

This clonotype was counted between two and nine times. The CDR3 region is CASSLRGDTGELFF. CDR3 sequence (DNA): TGTGCCAGCAGCTTACGGGGGGACACCGGGGAGCTGTTTTTT. This chain uses TRBV7-2 with TRBJ2-2; TRBD2 agrees at 7 bases. Per the germline V gene, CDR1 is SGHTA and CDR2 is FQGNSA. Losses at the gene ends were 2 bases for V and 3 bases for J; bases not matched to a gene: 0. This CDR3 contains 14 residues.

This rearrangement joins TRBV20-1 to TRBJ2-6; D is possibly TRBD1 or TRBD2 (5 bases each). The CDR3 spans 15 residues. The V end was cut by 0 bases, the J end by 1 base, with 7 bases between. Looked up from germline, CDR1 is DFQATT and CDR2 is SNEGSKA (reference sequence). The CDR3 coding sequence is TGCAGTGCTAGAGATGGGGGTTCTGGGGCCAACGTCCTGACTTTC. Its protein product is CSARDGGSGANVLTF.

This clonotype was detected only a few times. The V and J genes are TRBV2 and TRBJ1-3; 10 nucleotides align to TRBD1. V lost 7 bases and J lost 2; bases outside the gene matches: 5. Germline V gives CDR1 SNHLY, CDR2 FYNNEI. This CDR3 is 15 amino acids long. CDR3 in amino acids: CASTAGTGAGNTIYF. Written as DNA, the CDR3 is TGTGCCAGCACCGCCGGGACAGGGGCTGGAAACACCATATATTTT.